These 17 T cell receptor beta chains came from one sample sequenced in a study of CXCR4 blockade with PD-1 therapy in pancreatic cancer. Libraries were prepared by immunoSEQ multiplex PCR; TCRdb keeps only in-frame clonotypes and omits some of them. The repertoire holds fewer than 4,500 clones, with 41% as singletons. Source material: tumor tissue. The receptors originated from a human donor with pancreatic ductal adenocarcinoma.

This chain joins TRBV18 and TRBJ1-2, with D unresolved. This CDR3 comprises 15 residues. CDR1 and CDR2 (germline): KGHSH, LQKENI. V lost 0 bases, J lost 0 bases, and 8 bases lay in between. The CDR3: CASSPPSGSNYGYTF. CDR3 DNA: TGTGCCAGCTCACCACCGTCAGGATCTAACTATGGCTACACCTTC.

The gene calls are TRBV18 and TRBJ1-4; D not resolved. The CDR3 is 14 residues long. Trimming left V 3 bases short and J 0 bases short, with 5 bases between. Germline loops: CDR1 KGHSH, CDR2 LQKENI. The CDR3 DNA sequence: TGTGCCAGCTCACCGCAAGCAACTAATGAAAAACTGTTTTTT. It specifies CASSPQATNEKLFF.

In this sample, this clone turned up a few times. The chain joins TRBV6-8 to TRBJ2-7, with 7 bases fitting TRBD1. Germline V gene lookup returns CDR1 MNHGY and CDR2 SAAAGT. V trimming: 6 bases; J trimming: 6 bases; junction bases outside the gene matches: 17. This CDR3 comprises 16 residues. CDR3 in amino acids: CASRRTSTGRPGEQYF. CDR3 nucleotide sequence: TGTGCCAGCAGACGCACATCGACAGGGCGGCCAGGCGAGCAGTACTTC.

The gene calls are TRBV9 and TRBJ1-3; 7 bases are shared with TRBD1. CDR3 length: 17 amino acids. The ends lost 3 bases at V and 0 bases at J; junction bases unmatched: 9. Germline V lookup: CDR1 SGDLS, CDR2 YYNGEE. The CDR3 DNA reads TGTGCCAGCAGCGGCCAGACAGGGATCTCCTCTGGAAACACCATATATTTT. Amino acids: CASSGQTGISSGNTIYF. Filled out from reference TRBV9 and TRBJ1-3, the complete variable domain reads DSGVTQTPKHLITATGQRVTLRCSPRSGDLSVYWYQQSLDQGLQFLIQYYNGEERAKGNILERFSAQQFPDLHSELNLSSLELGDSALYFCASSGQTGISSGNTIYFGEGSWLTVV.

This clone occurred a few times. The J gene is TRBJ1-1, the V gene TRBV11-3, with 9 bases aligning to TRBD1. CDR1 is SGHNT, CDR2 YENEEA, per germline. V gave up 7 bases and J gave up 4 bases; unmatched junction bases: 7. This CDR3 has 14 amino acids. The CDR3 bases are TGTGCCAGCAACACAATGACAGGGGGCACTGAAGCTTTCTTT. This encodes CASNTMTGGTEAFF.

This clone was counted only a few times. This chain joins TRBV6-8 and TRBJ1-6, with D uncertain. CDR1 and CDR2 from the germline V gene are MNHGY and SAAAGT. The CDR3 length is 12 residues. V shed 6 bases and J shed 8 bases, with 8 bases lying between them. Here the CDR3 DNA reads TGTGCCAGCAGCTACCCTCATTCACCCCTCCACTTT. This translates into CASSYPHSPLHF.

The V call is TRBV18, the J call TRBJ2-5; tentatively, D is TRBD2 (6 bases). CDR1 is KGHSH and CDR2 is LQKENI in the germline V gene. The V end was cut by 3 bases, the J end by 5 bases, with 16 bases between. This CDR3 contains 15 residues. The CDR3 DNA reads as TGTGCCAGCTCACCGCGGGGTAGGCCAGGGGAGACCCAGTACTTC. Its translation is CASSPRGRPGETQYF.

The table lists this clone with a few counts. This sequence joins TRBV6-8 and TRBJ1-1; no definite D call. The CDR3 loop spans 16 amino acids. Germline lookup yields CDR1 MNHGY and CDR2 SAAAGT. V lost 6 bases to trimming and J lost 3 bases, with 20 bases between them. The CDR3 here is CASSNRALDVHTEAFF. The CDR3 DNA sequence: TGTGCCAGCAGCAACCGGGCCCTGGATGTGCACACTGAAGCTTTCTTT.

This chain connects TRBV12-5 to TRBJ2-5; TRBD2 agrees at 7 bases. The ends lost 6 bases at V and 3 bases at J; junction bases unmatched: 7. The germline gives CDR1 LGHNT, CDR2 FRNRAP. The CDR3 has 14 amino acids. The CDR3 sequence is CASGPDGTKETQYF. The CDR3 nucleotides are TGTGCTAGTGGACCAGACGGGACTAAAGAGACCCAGTACTTC.

V usage is TRBV11-3 and J usage is TRBJ2-5, with D tentatively TRBD1 (5 bases). CDR3 length equals 14 residues. The germline V gene encodes CDR1 SGHNT and CDR2 YENEEA. V dropped 3 bases and J dropped 7 bases, with 15 bases sitting between them. The CDR3 loop is CASSFGGAQGTQYF. CDR3 DNA sequence: TGTGCCAGCAGCTTCGGTGGAGCCCAGGGGACCCAGTACTTC.

The genes are TRBV11-3 and TRBJ2-5, with TRBD1 as a possible D gene (6 bases). The CDR3 covers 15 residues. CDR1 SGHNT and CDR2 YENEEA come from the germline V gene. Trimming took 3 bases from V and 1 from J, leaving 12 bases between them. The CDR3 is CASSLVVGGQETQYF. CDR3 in DNA: TGTGCCAGCAGCTTGGTAGTAGGGGGCCAAGAGACCCAGTACTTC.

The sample holds a few counts of this clone. The chain couples TRBV19 to TRBJ2-1, with D perhaps matching TRBD1 (5 bases). The germline CDR1 and CDR2 sequences are LNHDA and SQIVND (reference sequence). The CDR3 runs 15 residues. V was shortened by 4 bases and J by 0 bases, with 10 bases between the two germline ends. For the CDR3, the DNA is TGTGCCAGTAGTAAGTCCCAGGGCTCCTACAATGAGCAGTTCTTC. Protein product: CASSKSQGSYNEQFF.

The V call is TRBV18, the J call TRBJ1-4; D may be TRBD1 (6 bases). This CDR3 region has 16 residues. Germline values: CDR1 KGHSH, CDR2 LQKENI. Trimming removed 2 bases from V and 0 bases from J, with 10 bases in between. The chain's CDR3 is CASSPTGPATNEKLFF. CDR3 coding DNA: TGTGCCAGCTCACCAACAGGGCCCGCAACTAATGAAAAACTGTTTTTT.

The J gene is TRBJ2-1, the V gene TRBV30, with unresolved D. The CDR3 runs to 15 residues. Germline loops: CDR1 GTSNPN, CDR2 SVGIG (reference sequence). Trimming cost V 0 bases and J 6 bases, with 15 bases left between them. The CDR3 bases are TGTGCCTGGAGTGTGAACAATCCCCCAAGCAATGAGCAGTTCTTC. Protein product: CAWSVNNPPSNEQFF.

J is TRBJ2-3 and V is TRBV19, with 13 bases lining up with TRBD2. V lost 0 bases to trimming and J lost 2 bases; unmatched junction nucleotides: 5. The CDR3 loop spans 18 amino acids. CDR1 is LNHDA, CDR2 SQIVND, per germline (reference sequence). CDR3 residues: CASSIDVTSGGATDTQYF. CDR3 sequence (DNA): TGTGCCAGTAGTATAGATGTCACTAGCGGGGGGGCCACAGATACGCAGTATTTT.

The chain employs TRBV30 and TRBJ1-1; the D is unclear. CDR1 GTSNPN and CDR2 SVGIG come from the germline V gene (reference sequence). CDR3 length: 12 amino acids. Trimming shortened V by 0 bases and J by 0 bases, and 2 bases separated the two germline ends. The chain's CDR3 is CAWSVLNTEAFF. CDR3 coding DNA: TGTGCCTGGAGTGTACTGAACACTGAAGCTTTCTTT.

The gene calls are TRBV4-1 and TRBJ2-5; TRBD1 matches 10 bases. The CDR3 extends over 16 amino acids. Per germline, CDR1 MGHRA and CDR2 YSYEKL. Unmatched junction bases numbered 7, after V lost 1 base and J lost 5 bases. Written as DNA, the CDR3 is TGCGCCAGCAGCCAAGGGGACAGGGGCTCCAGGGAGACCCAGTACTTC. Amino acid sequence: CASSQGDRGSRETQYF.